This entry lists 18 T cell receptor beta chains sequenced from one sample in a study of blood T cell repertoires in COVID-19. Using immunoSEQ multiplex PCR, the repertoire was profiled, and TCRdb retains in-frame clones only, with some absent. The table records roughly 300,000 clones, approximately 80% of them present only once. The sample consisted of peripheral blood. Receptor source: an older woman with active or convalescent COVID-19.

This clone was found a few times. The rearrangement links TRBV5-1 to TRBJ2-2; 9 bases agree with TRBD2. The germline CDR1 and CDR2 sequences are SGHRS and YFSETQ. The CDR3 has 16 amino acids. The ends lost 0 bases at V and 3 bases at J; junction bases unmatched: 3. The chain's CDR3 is CASSLEPSGDTGELFF. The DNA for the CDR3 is TGCGCCAGCAGCTTGGAGCCTAGCGGGGACACCGGGGAGCTGTTTTTT.

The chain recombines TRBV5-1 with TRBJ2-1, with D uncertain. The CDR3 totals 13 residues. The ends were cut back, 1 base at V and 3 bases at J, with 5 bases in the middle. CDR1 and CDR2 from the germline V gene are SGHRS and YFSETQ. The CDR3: CASSLSGYNEQFF. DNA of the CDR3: TGCGCCAGCAGCTTGTCAGGCTACAATGAGCAGTTCTTC. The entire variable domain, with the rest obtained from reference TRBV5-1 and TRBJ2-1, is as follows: KAGVTQTPRYLIKTRGQQVTLSCSPISGHRSVSWYQQTPGQGLQFLFEYFSETQRNKGNFPGRFSGRQFSNSRSEMNVSTLELGDSALYLCASSLSGYNEQFFGPGTRLTVL.

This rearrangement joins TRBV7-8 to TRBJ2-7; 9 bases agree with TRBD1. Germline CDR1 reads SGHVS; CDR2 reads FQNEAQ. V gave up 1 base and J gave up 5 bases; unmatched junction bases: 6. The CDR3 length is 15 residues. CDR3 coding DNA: TGTGCCAGCAGCTTAGGTTCCGGGACAGGGAACGAGCAGTACTTC. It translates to CASSLGSGTGNEQYF.

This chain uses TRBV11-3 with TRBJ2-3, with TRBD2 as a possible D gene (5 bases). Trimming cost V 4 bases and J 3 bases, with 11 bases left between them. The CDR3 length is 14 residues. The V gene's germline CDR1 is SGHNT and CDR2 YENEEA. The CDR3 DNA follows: TGTGCCAGCAGCTCTCACGCGGGTACAGATACGCAGTATTTT. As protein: CASSSHAGTDTQYF.

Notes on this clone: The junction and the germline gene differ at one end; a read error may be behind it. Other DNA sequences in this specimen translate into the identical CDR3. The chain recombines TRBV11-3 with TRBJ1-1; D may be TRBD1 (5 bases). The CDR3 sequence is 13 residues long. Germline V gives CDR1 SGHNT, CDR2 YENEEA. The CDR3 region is CASSLDRNTEAFF. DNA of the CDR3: TGTGCCAGCAGCCTAGACAGAAACACTGAAGCTTTCTTT.

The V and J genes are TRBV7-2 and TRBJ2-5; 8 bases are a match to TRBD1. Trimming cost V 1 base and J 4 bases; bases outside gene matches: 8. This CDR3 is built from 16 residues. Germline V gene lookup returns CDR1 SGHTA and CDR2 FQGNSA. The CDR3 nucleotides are TGTGCCAGCAGCTTAGTCGCAGGGGGCGCGGGAGAGACCCAGTACTTC. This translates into CASSLVAGGAGETQYF.

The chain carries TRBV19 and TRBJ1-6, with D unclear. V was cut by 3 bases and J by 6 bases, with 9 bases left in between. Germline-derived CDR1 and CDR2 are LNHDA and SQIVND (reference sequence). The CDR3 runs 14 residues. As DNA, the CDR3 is TGTGCCAGTAGTATCCCCAATCCTAATTCACCCCTCCACTTT. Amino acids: CASSIPNPNSPLHF.

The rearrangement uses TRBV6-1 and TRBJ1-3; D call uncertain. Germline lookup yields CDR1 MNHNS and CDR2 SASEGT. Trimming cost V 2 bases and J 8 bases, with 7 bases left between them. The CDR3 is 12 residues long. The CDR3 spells CASSEMRDTIYF. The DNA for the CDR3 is TGTGCCAGCAGTGAAATGCGGGACACCATATATTTT.

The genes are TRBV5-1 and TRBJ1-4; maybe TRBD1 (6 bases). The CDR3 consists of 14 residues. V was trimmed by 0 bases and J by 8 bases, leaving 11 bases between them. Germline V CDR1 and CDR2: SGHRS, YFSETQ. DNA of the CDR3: TGCGCCAGCAGCTTGGGGACAGTAAACGAAAAACTGTTTTTT. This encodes CASSLGTVNEKLFF.

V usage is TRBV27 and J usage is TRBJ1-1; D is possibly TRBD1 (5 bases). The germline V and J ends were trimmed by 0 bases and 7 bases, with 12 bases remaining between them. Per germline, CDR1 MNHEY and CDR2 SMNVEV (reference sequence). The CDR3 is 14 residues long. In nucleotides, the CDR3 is TGTGCCAGCAGTTTATCGACAGCTTGGGATGAAGCTTTCTTT. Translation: CASSLSTAWDEAFF.

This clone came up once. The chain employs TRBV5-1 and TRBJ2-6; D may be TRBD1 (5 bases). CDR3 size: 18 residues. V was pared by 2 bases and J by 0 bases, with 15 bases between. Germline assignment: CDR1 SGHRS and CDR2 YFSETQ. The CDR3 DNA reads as TGCGCCAGCAGCTTTGCAGGGTTTTCCTCCTCTGGGGCCAACGTCCTGACTTTC. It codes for CASSFAGFSSSGANVLTF.

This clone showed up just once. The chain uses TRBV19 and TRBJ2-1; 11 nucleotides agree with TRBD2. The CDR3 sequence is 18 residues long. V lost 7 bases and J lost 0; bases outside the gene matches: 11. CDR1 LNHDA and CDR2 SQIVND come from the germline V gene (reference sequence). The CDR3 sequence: CASTFGTSGVSSYNEQFF. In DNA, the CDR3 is TGTGCCAGTACATTCGGGACTAGCGGTGTTAGCTCCTACAATGAGCAGTTCTTC.

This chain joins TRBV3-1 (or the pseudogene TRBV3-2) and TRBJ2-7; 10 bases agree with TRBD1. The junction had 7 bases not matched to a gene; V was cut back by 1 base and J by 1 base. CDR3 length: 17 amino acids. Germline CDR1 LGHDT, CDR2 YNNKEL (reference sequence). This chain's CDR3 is CASSQGERTGGSYEQYF. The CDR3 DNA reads TGTGCCAGCAGCCAAGGGGAAAGGACAGGGGGGTCCTACGAGCAGTACTTC.

DNA for the CDR3: TGTGCCAGCAGTGAGGGACAGGGGGCTAGGAGGTCTGGAAACACCATATATTTT. The encoded protein is CASSEGQGARRSGNTIYF. The rearrangement links TRBV6-1 to TRBJ1-3; 12 bases are shared with TRBD1. V shed 3 bases, J shed 1 base, and the junction held 7 bases outside the gene matches. The length of the CDR3 is 18 residues. Germline lookup yields CDR1 MNHNS and CDR2 SASEGT.

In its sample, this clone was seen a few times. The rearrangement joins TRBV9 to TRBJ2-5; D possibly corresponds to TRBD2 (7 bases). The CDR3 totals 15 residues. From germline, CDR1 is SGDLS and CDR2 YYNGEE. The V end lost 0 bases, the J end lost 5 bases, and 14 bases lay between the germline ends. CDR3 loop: CASSVGGGSGETQYF. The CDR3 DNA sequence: TGTGCCAGCAGCGTAGGCGGGGGCAGCGGGGAGACCCAGTACTTC.

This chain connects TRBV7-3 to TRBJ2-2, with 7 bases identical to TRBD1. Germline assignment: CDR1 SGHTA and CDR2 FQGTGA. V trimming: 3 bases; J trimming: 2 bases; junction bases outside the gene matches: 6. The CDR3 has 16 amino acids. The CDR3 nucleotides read TGTGCCAGCAGCTTCTGGACAGGTTCTAACACCGGGGAGCTGTTTTTT. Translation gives CASSFWTGSNTGELFF.

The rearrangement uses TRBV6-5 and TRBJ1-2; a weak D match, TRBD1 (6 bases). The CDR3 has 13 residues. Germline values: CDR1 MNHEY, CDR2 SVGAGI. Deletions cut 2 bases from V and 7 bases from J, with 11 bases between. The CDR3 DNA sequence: TGTGCCAGCAGTTACGCACAGGGCCCTGGCTACACCTTC. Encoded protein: CASSYAQGPGYTF.

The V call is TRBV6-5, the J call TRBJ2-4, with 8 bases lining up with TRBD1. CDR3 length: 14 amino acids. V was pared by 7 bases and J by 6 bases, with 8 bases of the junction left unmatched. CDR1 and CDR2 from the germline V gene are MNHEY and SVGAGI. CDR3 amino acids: CASNPGQASNIQYF. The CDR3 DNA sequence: TGTGCCAGCAATCCGGGACAGGCATCAAACATTCAGTACTTC.